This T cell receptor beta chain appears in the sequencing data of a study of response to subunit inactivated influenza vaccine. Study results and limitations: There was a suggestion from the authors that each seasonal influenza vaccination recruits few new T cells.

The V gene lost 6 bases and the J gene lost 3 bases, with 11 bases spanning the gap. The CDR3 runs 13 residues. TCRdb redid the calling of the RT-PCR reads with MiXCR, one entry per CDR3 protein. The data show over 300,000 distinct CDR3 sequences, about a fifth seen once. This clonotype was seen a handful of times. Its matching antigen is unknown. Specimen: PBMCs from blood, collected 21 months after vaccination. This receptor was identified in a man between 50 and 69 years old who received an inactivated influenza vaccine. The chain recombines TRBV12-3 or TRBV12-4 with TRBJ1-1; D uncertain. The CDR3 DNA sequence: TGTGCCAGCAGCAAATACGCAGACACTGAAGCTTTCTTT. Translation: CASSKYADTEAFF.